The following is a TCR beta chain sequence with its context. The table came from immunoSEQ multiplex PCR; TCRdb's copy has only in-frame clones and leaves some out. The sample carries more than 15,000 clones, approximately 85% recorded once. Germline CDR1 MNHEY, CDR2 SVGAGI. The V segment lost 10 bases and the J segment 5 bases; nucleotides outside the gene matches: 10. This CDR3 spans 15 amino acids. The sample originates from a study of T cells in localized non-small cell lung cancer. This receptor was obtained from a male donor at least 60 years old with stage I lung adenocarcinoma. The V gene is TRBV6-5, the J gene TRBJ1-5; 11 bases line up with TRBD1. The source material was peripheral blood, sampled before any cancer treatment. Here the CDR3 reads CANSIGQGAYQPQHF. The CDR3 DNA follows: TGTGCCAACAGCATTGGACAGGGGGCCTATCAGCCCCAGCATTTT.